These T cell receptor beta chains were read from a single sample in a study of molecular identifiers for immune sequencing clone quantification. Via MiXCR, TCRdb re-called the PCR reads, giving one row per CDR3 protein. This sample carries under 650,000 distinct CDR3 sequences, 15% to 20% of them seen once, and the ten largest clones take roughly 0.83%. The material sequenced was naive CD8+ T cells from blood, with Jurkat cell RNA spiked in. The source of these receptors is a human donor in good health. Some libraries in this study had Jurkat cell RNA spiked in. Both conserved end residues are part of each CDR3. The D gene is left open where the match is weak. Size tells how often a clone was seen (once, few, many) or the class of an expanded clone, and some rows leave it out.

>TRBJ2-4|many|TRBV5-1|.
TGCGCCAGCAGGGATGGTTTGGCCAAAAACATTCAGTACTTC
CASRDGLAKNIQYF
>TRBJ2-2|many|TRBV6-2/TRBV6-3|TRBD2
TGTGCCAGCAGTTTTAGCGGGGCGAACACCGGGGAGCTGTTTTTT
CASSFSGANTGELFF
>TRBJ2-3|many|TRBV5-4|TRBD2
TGTGCCAGCAGCGTGAAACTAGCGGGGAGGGGATCCCCAGATACGCAGTATTTT
CASSVKLAGRGSPDTQYF
>TRBJ1-2|.|TRBV6-6|.
TGTGCCAGCAGTACATTTCCGGGCCTCCCCGTAGGCTACACCTTC
CASSTFPGLPVGYTF
>TRBJ2-1|.|TRBV29-1|TRBD2
TGCAGCGTTGAATCGAGCGGGAGGGCCCTCGGCGGGCAGTTCTTC
CSVESSGRALGGQFF
>TRBJ1-3|few|TRBV30|.
TGTGCCTGGAGTTCGGGCGCGGTCTCTGGAAACACCATATATTTT
CAWSSGAVSGNTIYF
>TRBJ2-1|few|TRBV14|.
TGTGCCAGCAGCCAAGGGGGCGGGGTATACAATGAGCAGTTCTTC
CASSQGGGVYNEQFF
>TRBJ2-3|many|TRBV29-1|.
TGCAGCGTTGAAGGCCAGGGAACAGATACGCAGTATTTT
CSVEGQGTDTQYF
>TRBJ2-3|.|TRBV3-2|.
TGTGCCAGCAGCCAAGATACCGGGACTAGCGGGACGGGTACGCAGTATTTT
CASSQDTGTSGTGTQYF
>TRBJ2-4|.|TRBV18|.
TGTGCCAGCTCACCACCTGGGAACAGGGTACAAAACATTCAGTACTTC
CASSPPGNRVQNIQYF
>TRBJ1-2|.|TRBV29-1|.
TGCAGCGTTGTAGTCAGCCCAATGGGCTACACCTTC
CSVVVSPMGYTF
>TRBJ2-7|.|TRBV11-3|.
TGTGCCAGCAGCTTAGATCGGCAGGCGTCCTACGAGCAGTACTTC
CASSLDRQASYEQYF
>TRBJ2-1|few|TRBV28|.
TGTGCCAGCAGTCCAACCGATCGACTAGCCTACAATGAGCAGTTCTTC
CASSPTDRLAYNEQFF
>TRBJ2-7|many|TRBV10-3|TRBD1
TGTGCCATCAGTGAGGACAGGGTGCTTTACGAGCAGTACTTC
CAISEDRVLYEQYF
>TRBJ2-3|many|TRBV4-1|TRBD2
TGCGCCAGCAGAGGCGGGAGTACTAGCACAGATACGCAGTATTTT
CASRGGSTSTDTQYF
>TRBJ2-7|many|TRBV9|.
TGTGCCAGCAGCGCAGGGCCGGGCCCCTTCTACGAGCAGTACTTC
CASSAGPGPFYEQYF
>TRBJ2-5|many|TRBV27|TRBD1
TGTGCCAGCAGTTTGTGGGCGCTTAGGACAGGGGAAGAGACCCAGTACTTC
CASSLWALRTGEETQYF
>TRBJ2-7|.|TRBV5-6|TRBD1
TGTGCCAGCAGCACATGGACAGGGCCTCCCTCCTACGAGCAGTACTTC
CASSTWTGPPSYEQYF
>TRBJ1-6|.|TRBV11-2|TRBD1
TGTGCCAGCAGCCCGAGACAGGGTCTATATAATTCACCCCTCCACTTT
CASSPRQGLYNSPLHF
>TRBJ2-7|many|TRBV30|.
TGTGCCTGGAGTGTCGGCGGGAAAGGGGACGAGCAGTACTTC
CAWSVGGKGDEQYF
>TRBJ2-3|many|TRBV5-1|TRBD2
TGCGCCAGCAGCTGGCTAGCGGGGGACACAGATACGCAGTATTTT
CASSWLAGDTDTQYF
>TRBJ2-2|.|TRBV12-3/TRBV12-4|.
TGTGCCAGCAGTTCCCGGGACGGCGCGAACACCGGGGAGCTGTTTTTT
CASSSRDGANTGELFF
>TRBJ1-1|.|TRBV10-1|.
TGCGCCAGCAGTCCGAGGGCAGGTGGAATGAACACTGAAGCTTTCTTT
CASSPRAGGMNTEAFF
>TRBJ2-2|many|TRBV19|.
TGTGCCAGTAGTATGGGTCCCCCAACGAACACCGGGGAGCTGTTTTTT
CASSMGPPTNTGELFF
>TRBJ2-1|.|TRBV10-3|.
TGTGCCATCAGTGACCCGGGAGATAACAATGAGCAGTTCTTC
CAISDPGDNNEQFF